The 26 T cell receptor beta chains below come from one sample, sequenced in a study of metastatic and nonmetastatic thyroid tumors. MiXCR was used by TCRdb to re-call the PCR reads. The data contain some 23,000 clones, around 9.9% of them seen just once; the ten biggest clones take up 30%. Before thyroid surgery, none of the patients had received any treatment. The specimen was blood. The source of these receptors is a female donor with papillary thyroid cancer or a benign thyroid nodule (not recorded which). Some clones in this sample may be carry-over from other donors' samples.

This clone was seen at least ten times. The rearrangement uses TRBV7-6 and TRBJ2-7; 11 bases are shared with TRBD2. Per germline, CDR1 SGHVS and CDR2 FNYEAQ. V lost 5 bases to trimming and J lost 0 bases; unmatched junction nucleotides: 6. The CDR3 runs to 16 residues. The CDR3 DNA reads TGTGCCAGCAGCCCTCTAGCGGGAGGTAGCTCCTACGAGCAGTACTTC. Translated, it gives CASSPLAGGSSYEQYF.

About this clone itself: This sequence may be a read error, since a much larger clone differs from it by one base. The sample carries other DNA sequences with the same CDR3. The chain links TRBV15 to TRBJ1-3; D is unclear. This CDR3 region has 16 residues. V shed 0 bases and J shed 0 bases, with 9 bases lying between them. Germline V gives CDR1 LNHNV, CDR2 YYDKDF (reference sequence). DNA of the CDR3: TGTGCCACCAGCAGAGAGCAGGCGGACTCTGGAAACACCATATATTTT. It encodes CATSREQADSGNTIYF.

This clone was detected only a few times. Since a much larger clone is just one base distant, this may be a read error. This specimen includes other DNA sequences encoding the same CDR3. CDR3 DNA sequence: TGCAGTGCTGAGGGTAGCTCATACGAGCAGTACTTC. Translated: CSAEGSSYEQYF. This chain links TRBV20-1 with TRBJ2-7; D possibly corresponds to TRBD2 (5 bases). Germline CDR1 DFQATT, CDR2 SNEGSKA (reference sequence). This CDR3 contains 12 residues. Trimming took off 5 bases at V and 4 bases at J, with 12 bases between the two ends.

This clone was found many times. The chain recombines TRBV7-2 with TRBJ2-7; D remains ambiguous. The CDR3 runs to 12 residues. Trimming removed 2 bases at V and 5 bases at J, with 7 bases between. Germline CDR1 SGHTA, CDR2 FQGNSA. CDR3 protein: CASSLIWDEQYF. CDR3 nucleotide sequence: TGTGCCAGCAGCTTAATATGGGACGAGCAGTACTTC. The variable domain in full, with the rest retrieved from reference TRBV7-2 and TRBJ2-7, is GAGVSQSPSNKVTEKGKDVELRCDPISGHTALYWYRQSLGQGLEFLIYFQGNSAPDKSGLPSDRFSAERTGGSVSTLTIQRTQQEDSAVYLCASSLIWDEQYFGPGTRLTVT.

This clone was seen ten or more times. The rearrangement joins TRBV6-2 or TRBV6-3 to TRBJ2-1; 16 nucleotides align to TRBD2. Trimming took 2 bases from V and 10 from J; bases not matched to a gene: 8. Germline loops: CDR1 MNHEY, CDR2 SVGEGT. The CDR3 runs 17 residues. The CDR3 protein is CASSYPTGTSGRAEQFF. The CDR3 region has the DNA TGTGCCAGCAGTTACCCGACCGGGACTAGCGGGAGGGCAGAGCAGTTCTTC.

This clone was seen at least ten times. The chain combines TRBV7-9 with TRBJ2-1; D unclear. Germline V gene lookup returns CDR1 SEHNR and CDR2 FQNEAQ (reference sequence). V was clipped by 5 bases and J by 7 bases, with 15 bases between them. This CDR3 contains 14 residues. CDR3 nucleotide sequence: TGTGCCAGCAGCCCCCTAAATCAGTTGAATGAGCAGTTCTTC. This codes for CASSPLNQLNEQFF.

At least ten counts were recorded for this clone. This chain uses TRBV7-9 with TRBJ1-1; TRBD1 is a possible D gene (5 bases). V was pared by 2 bases and J by 2 bases, with 6 bases between. Germline CDR1 is SEHNR and CDR2 is FQNEAQ (reference sequence). The CDR3 is 13 amino acids. CDR3 nucleotide sequence: TGTGCCAGCAGCTTAACAGGTAACACTGAAGCTTTCTTT. Protein product: CASSLTGNTEAFF.

This clone was picked up many times. At one of its ends the junction is not consistent with the germline gene, which may arise from a read error. V gene TRBV29-1 combines with J gene TRBJ2-5, with 7 bases matching TRBD1. The CDR3 runs to 13 residues. Germline-derived CDR1 and CDR2 are SQVTM and ANQGSEA. This CDR3 reads CSVEGDRAETQYF. CDR3 sequence (DNA): TGCAGCGTGGAAGGAGACAGGGCGGAGACCCAGTACTTC.

The chain links TRBV28 to TRBJ2-3; D is perhaps TRBD2 (5 bases). The germline gives CDR1 MDHEN, CDR2 SYDVKM. This CDR3 is 15 amino acids long. V was pared by 7 bases and J by 1 base, with 15 bases between. CDR3 coding DNA: TGTGCCAGCACTAGAGCGGTATCTGGCACAGATACGCAGTATTTT. It specifies CASTRAVSGTDTQYF. The variable domain in full, with the rest retrieved from reference TRBV28 and TRBJ2-3, is DVKVTQSSRYLVKRTGEKVFLECVQDMDHENMFWYRQDPGLGLRLIYFSYDVKMKEKGDIPEGYSVSREKKERFSLILESASTNQTSMYLCASTRAVSGTDTQYFGPGTRLTVL.

This clone was seen repeatedly, ten times or more. The chain is built from TRBV5-1 and TRBJ2-2; a possible D gene is TRBD1 (6 bases). Trimming removed 6 bases from V and 3 bases from J, with 12 bases in between. Germline CDR1 and CDR2: SGHRS and YFSETQ. This CDR3 is 14 amino acids long. The CDR3 DNA sequence: TGCGCCAGCACCCGTACAGGGTACACCGGGGAGCTGTTTTTT. As protein: CASTRTGYTGELFF.

This clone has just a few counts. CDR3 in DNA: TGTGCCAGCAGCACCGGAATGACAGGTTCCTACAATGAGCAGTTCTTC. This sequence encodes CASSTGMTGSYNEQFF. V and J are TRBV27 and TRBJ2-1; maybe TRBD1 (6 bases). Trimming took 6 bases from V and 1 from J, leaving 16 bases between them. Germline loops: CDR1 MNHEY, CDR2 SMNVEV (reference sequence). The CDR3 covers 16 residues.

Many counts were recorded for this clone. The chain links TRBV10-3 to TRBJ2-3; the match to TRBD2 covers 14 bases. CDR1 and CDR2 (germline): ENHRY, SYGVKD. V shed 7 bases, J shed 3 bases, and the junction held 15 bases outside the gene matches. CDR3 length equals 19 residues. The CDR3 loop reads CAIMAGLAGGDVGTDTQYF. Here the CDR3 DNA reads TGTGCCATCATGGCTGGACTAGCGGGAGGAGACGTAGGGACAGATACGCAGTATTTT.

This clone has ten or more counts. V gene TRBV7-2 combines with J gene TRBJ1-1; a weak D match, TRBD1 (5 bases). V lost 5 bases, J lost 4 bases, and 14 bases lay in between. Per germline, CDR1 SGHTA and CDR2 FQGNSA. CDR3 length: 14 amino acids. The CDR3 nucleotides are TGTGCCAGCAGCCTCCGGCGGGGGGGCACTGAAGCTTTCTTT. Translating gives CASSLRRGGTEAFF.

This clone was recorded many times. This sequence joins TRBV4-1 and TRBJ2-3; D is perhaps TRBD2 (6 bases). CDR1 and CDR2 from the germline V gene are MGHRA and YSYEKL. Trimming removed 3 bases from V and 4 bases from J, with 11 bases in between. This CDR3 contains 14 residues. CDR3: CASSQGGIADTQYF. The CDR3 region has the DNA TGCGCCAGCAGCCAGGGGGGTATCGCAGATACGCAGTATTTT.

Concerning this clone itself: No conserved phenylalanine or tryptophan ends this CDR3, so it is likely a read error. This chain joins TRBV9 and TRBJ2-1; TRBD2 aligns across 10 bases. CDR3 length equals 15 residues. The J segment lost 5 bases and the V segment lost 0 bases, leaving 2 bases of the junction unmatched. The germline CDR1 and CDR2 sequences are SGDLS and YYNGEE. The CDR3 region is CASSVGTSGNNEQFY. The CDR3 DNA sequence: TGTGCCAGCAGCGTAGGTACTAGCGGGAACAATGAGCAGTTCTAC.

Remarks on this clone: A read error is possible here, since a much larger clone lies one base away. The chain carries TRBV20-1 and TRBJ1-1, with 11 bases identical to TRBD1. J was trimmed by 5 bases and V by 5 bases; bases with no gene match: 13. The CDR3 is 16 residues long. Germline CDR1 is DFQATT and CDR2 is SNEGSKA (reference sequence). The CDR3 reads CSALSPMGQGETEAFF. The CDR3 DNA reads TGCAGTGCTCTGAGCCCAATGGGACAGGGGGAAACTGAAGCTTTCTTT.

The J gene is TRBJ2-5, the V gene TRBV18; D ambiguous. Germline assignment: CDR1 KGHSH and CDR2 LQKENI. The ends were cut back, 2 bases at V and 5 bases at J, with 9 bases in the middle. This CDR3 is 13 amino acids long. CDR3 sequence reads: CASSPGSRETQYF. The CDR3 coding sequence is TGTGCCAGCTCACCAGGGTCCAGGGAGACCCAGTACTTC.

This clone was observed many times. The chain carries TRBV28 and TRBJ2-1, with 13 bases matching TRBD2. Germline CDR1 MDHEN, CDR2 SYDVKM. The CDR3 covers 13 residues. The trim removed 9 bases at V and 7 bases at J, leaving 3 bases unmatched. As DNA, the CDR3 is TGTGCCAGTGGACTAGCGGGAGTTAATGAGCAGTTCTTC. Translated, it gives CASGLAGVNEQFF.

This clone was seen many times. The sample holds other DNA sequences that translate to the same CDR3. The rearrangement links TRBV29-1 to TRBJ2-1; 12 bases map to TRBD2. CDR3 size: 12 residues. The V gene's germline CDR1 is SQVTM and CDR2 ANQGSEA. CDR3 residues: CSGLAGPNEQFF. Here the CDR3 DNA reads TGCAGTGGACTAGCGGGACCTAATGAGCAGTTCTTC.

This clone was counted a few times. The chain carries TRBV6-1 and TRBJ2-2; no firm D call. The CDR3 is made up of 16 amino acids. CDR1 and CDR2 from the germline V gene are MNHNS and SASEGT. V shed 2 bases and J shed 0 bases, with 10 bases lying between them. The CDR3 spells CASSEIQITNTGELFF. CDR3 sequence (DNA): TGTGCCAGCAGTGAAATACAGATAACGAACACCGGGGAGCTGTTTTTT.

This clone was seen ten or more times. The V gene is TRBV7-9, the J gene TRBJ1-6; weak D call: TRBD1 (5 bases). V was shortened by 4 bases and J by 8 bases, with 9 bases between the two germline ends. The CDR3 spans 13 residues. Germline loops: CDR1 SEHNR, CDR2 FQNEAQ (reference sequence). CDR3 sequence: CASSSGSHSPLHF. CDR3 nucleotides: TGTGCCAGCAGCTCAGGGAGTCATTCACCCCTCCACTTT.

This clone was counted ten times or more. The chain employs TRBV7-6 and TRBJ1-1; D is uncertain. The CDR3 is 15 amino acids. Germline V gene sequence: CDR1 SGHVS, CDR2 FNYEAQ. Trimming pared 5 bases from V and 1 base from J, leaving 14 bases between. The CDR3 nucleotides read TGTGCCAGCAGCCCCCGGGCGCTTGAGAACACTGAAGCTTTCTTT. This codes for CASSPRALENTEAFF.

With respect to this clone: A read error may be the cause here, since a much bigger clone is one base away. The genes are TRBV20-1 and TRBJ1-1; 7 bases align to TRBD1. With 2 bases clipped from V and 8 bases from J, the junction kept 8 bases outside the gene matches. CDR3 length: 13 residues. CDR1 is DFQATT, CDR2 SNEGSKA, per germline (reference sequence). CDR3 sequence: CSARPHGTVEAFF. CDR3 nucleotide sequence: TGCAGTGCTAGACCACATGGGACAGTGGAAGCTTTCTTT.

This clone was observed many times. The chain combines TRBV11-2 with TRBJ2-1; weak D call: TRBD1 (6 bases). CDR3 length: 14 amino acids. Germline values: CDR1 SGHAT, CDR2 FQNNGV. Trimming removed 5 bases at V and 4 bases at J, with 12 bases between. CDR3 DNA: TGTGCCAGCAGCGCGATACAGGGTTACAATGAGCAGTTCTTC. Translating gives CASSAIQGYNEQFF.

This clone was seen many times. The chain has TRBV20-1 and TRBJ2-1; TRBD2 aligns across 11 bases. Germline V gene sequence: CDR1 DFQATT, CDR2 SNEGSKA (reference sequence). Losses at the gene ends were 3 bases for V and 9 bases for J; bases not matched to a gene: 10. The CDR3 covers 15 residues. The CDR3 protein is CSASGTSGSNGEQFF. The CDR3, as DNA: TGCAGTGCTAGCGGGACTAGCGGATCCAACGGTGAGCAGTTCTTC.

This clone was picked up many times. This chain uses TRBV7-2 with TRBJ1-3, with D unclear. This CDR3 is 15 amino acids long. V was shortened by 7 bases and J by 4 bases, with 17 bases between the two germline ends. CDR1 and CDR2 from the germline V gene are SGHTA and FQGNSA. CDR3 sequence (DNA): TGTGCCAGCACCACGTACGCGCTCTCAGGAAACACCATATATTTT. Amino acids: CASTTYALSGNTIYF.